Included here is one TCR beta chain sequence, with context. The data originate from a study of blood T cell repertoires in COVID-19. Study in general: Acute and convalescent COVID-19 specimens originated in the United States, Italy and Spain. Sample material is recorded as cDNA or gDNA derived from T cells, B-cell-depleted T cells, or PBMCs.

Per the original methods: How many nucleated cells were present was estimated from reference gene primer amplification. The method was immunoSEQ multiplex PCR; TCRdb's version includes in-frame clones alone and lacks a portion of them. Clone size and V and J calls were adopted from that table, with D and trimming inferred from the DNA. The table includes 110,000 or so clones, around nine tenths detected once. Germline V gives CDR1 SGHNT, CDR2 YYREEE (reference sequence). The germline V and J ends were trimmed by 6 bases and 8 bases, with 15 bases remaining between them. The CDR3 contains 13 residues.

This receptor was obtained from a woman in her 70s who had recovered from COVID-19. The J gene is TRBJ2-1, the V gene TRBV5-4; D is perhaps TRBD2 (5 bases). The sequencing sample was made of peripheral blood. The DNA for the CDR3 is TGTGCCAGCATGAGGCCCCGTAGCGATGAGCAGTTCTTC. Protein product: CASMRPRSDEQFF.